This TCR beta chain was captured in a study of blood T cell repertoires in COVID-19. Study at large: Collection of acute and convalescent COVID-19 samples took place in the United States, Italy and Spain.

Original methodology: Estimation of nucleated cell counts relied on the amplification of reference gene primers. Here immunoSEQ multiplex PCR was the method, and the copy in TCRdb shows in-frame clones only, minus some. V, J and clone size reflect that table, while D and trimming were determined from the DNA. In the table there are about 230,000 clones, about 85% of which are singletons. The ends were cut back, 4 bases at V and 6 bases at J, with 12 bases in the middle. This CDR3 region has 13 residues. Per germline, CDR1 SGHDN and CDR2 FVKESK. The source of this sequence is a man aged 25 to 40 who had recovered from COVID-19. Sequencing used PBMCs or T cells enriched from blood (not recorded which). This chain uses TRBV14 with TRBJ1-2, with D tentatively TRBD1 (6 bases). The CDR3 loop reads CASSPRTADGYTF. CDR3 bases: TGTGCCAGCAGCCCCAGGACAGCCGATGGCTACACCTTC.